This T cell receptor beta chain is drawn from a study of shared clonotypes between healthy human individuals (TCRdb year 2020). Context from the whole study: The cohort comprised a couple of women and a few men aged 18 to 49 years. For each donor, CD4 naive and CD4 memory were each given three plates, CD8 naive was given two plates, and CD8 memory was given one plate. To estimate repertoire size and how much clonotypes are shared between individuals, the study performed deep sequencing of blood TCR repertoires from 4 to 6 healthy adults. Libraries were prepared and TCR repertoires were sequenced by different laboratories using diverse techniques, in order to increase sequencing depth and limit assay-specific biases. Per donor, leukapheresis produced somewhere between about 0.85 and 8.9 billion PBMCs.

Its CDR3 holds 13 amino acids, cysteine through phenylalanine. Only the CDR3 region is kept as DNA, spanning 39 bases read in frame from base 1. V sheds 3 bases and J sheds 6 bases, leaving 10 bases between their ends. From the germline V gene, CDR1 is LGHNA and CDR2 is YNFKEQ. Using the deep immunoSEQ assay, multiplex PCR amplified TCR CDR3 regions from genomic DNA. Extracted genomic DNA from each cell subset was spread evenly across all wells of several immunoSEQ 96-well plates, with each plate serving as a replicate. For sorted subsets, each replicate PCR was loaded with roughly 0.2 ug genomic DNA, equivalent to approximately 33,000 T cell genomes. Purified libraries were quantified with a Qubit 3.0 fluorometer, sized on a Bioanalyzer 2100, and re-quantified with the KAPA Library Quantification kit. Every immunoSEQ 96-well plate was sequenced on a dedicated single-read 150-cycle Illumina NextSeq 550 flow cell. The original methods were these. Because only junctional sequences without quality scores were contained in the immunoSEQ output, filtering matching that applied to full-length reads could not be performed. To assign V/J genes and CDR3, sequences were annotated against IMGT germline references using PyIR, a Python wrapper for IgBLAST v1.9. Any read was removed if the V/J assignment was weak (E-value above 1e-6), the CDR3 was missing, or the read contained stop codons, out-of-frame junctions, or ambiguous translated residues. V3J clonotypes were defined by identical inferred V gene, J gene, and CDR3 amino acid sequence. Percentage overlap between repertoires was computed as shared unique clonotypes divided by the size of the smaller repertoire. Three approaches were used to assess repertoire richness: RTK rarefaction, the Chao1 estimator, and Recon v2.1 estimates of unobserved clonotypes. Generation probabilities for all TCRbeta clonotypes obtained by the gDNA method from a few donors were computed using OLGA. TCRdb provides this immuneACCESS table in a form limited to in-frame rearrangements. Some clones are lacking; in checked studies, under half of them reflect an unresolved V gene, and why the rest are absent is not known. For V, J and clone size, that table is used; D and trimming come from the DNA. The sample profile shows roughly 380,000 clones; about 97% of them were found once. Approximately 0.3% of the sample is held by the ten biggest clonotypes.

About this clone: Its target antigen remains unknown. No base quality values were provided; no much bigger clone lies one nucleotide off.

Donors were healthy HIV-negative adults with no recently reported acute infections or vaccinations. Every donor was a Caucasian adult living in Nashville, Tennessee, USA. CD8 memory samples were composed of magnetically selected CD45RO+ cells combined with CCR7-negative CD45RA+ effector memory (TemRA) cells. Blood was collected by leukapheresis, and PBMCs were isolated by Ficoll-Histopaque density gradient centrifugation and then cryopreserved in liquid nitrogen vapor phase. Analytical flow cytometry was used to check the purity and quantity of every magnetically sorted T cell population. From each sorted fraction, genomic DNA was isolated and quantified by UV absorbance on a Nanodrop 2000c. Broad study findings and their caveats: Based on pairwise subsampling, the degree of clonotype sharing among donors was expected to be affected by sequencing depth. Sampling was restricted to blood, and TCR repertoires in tissues likely differ from the TCR repertoires found in blood. Estimated clonotype richness was generally larger for naive than for memory subsets. Even with the large sequencing depth, rarefaction of the sorted-subset datasets indicated that sequencing was incomplete. Sharing across several donors was observed for 4.5% to 6.5% of naive CD4, over 3% of naive CD8, 2% to 2.5% of memory CD4, and roughly 0.4% of memory CD8 clonotypes. Because the study included a small number of donors, the genetic and exposure-history diversity represented was limited. Clonotypes shared by all four sorted-subset donors showed higher generation probabilities than non-shared clonotypes.

This receptor was obtained from a man between 25 and 39 years old in good health. The chain employs TRBV4-2 and TRBJ2-3, with the D gene not confidently named. Sequenced input: memory CD8+ T cells sorted from blood. In light of the paper, this sample's cell subset or site label describes: CD45RO+ cells pooled with CCR7-negative TemRA cells. The CDR3 is CASSQIPVDTQYF. Read as DNA, the sequence is TGTGCCAGCAGCCAGATCCCCGTTGATACGCAGTATTTT.